These 20 T cell receptor beta chains were sequenced from one sample in a study of T cells in Graves' hyperthyroidism and ophthalmopathy. RNA transcripts yielded amplified TCR beta CDR3 regions. The HTBI primer set drove a first-round RT-PCR of the TCR CDR3. Each CDR3 protein is one row after TCRdb ran MiXCR on the multiplex PCR reads. The sample yields about 400,000 distinct CDR3 sequences, over 12% seen once. Sequencing used blood. All receptors derive from a man aged 45-60 years with Graves' ophthalmopathy.

Comment on this clonotype: This sequence may be a read error, since a much larger clone differs from it by one base. The chain links TRBV20-1 to TRBJ2-7; D is unclear. The CDR3 has 12 residues. Germline V lookup: CDR1 DFQATT, CDR2 SNEGSKA (reference sequence). CDR3 sequence (DNA): TGCAATGCTAGATTTCAATCCTACGAGCAGTACTTC. It translates to CNARFQSYEQYF.

The J gene is TRBJ2-7, the V gene TRBV11-3; 8 bases fit TRBD1. Per the germline V gene, CDR1 is SGHNT and CDR2 is YENEEA. The V and J ends lost 5 bases and 4 bases, in that order; junction bases with no gene match: 7. The CDR3 consists of 14 residues. CDR3 nucleotides: TGTGCCAGCAGCGGTACCAGGGGGCCGTACGAGCAGTACTTC. It specifies CASSGTRGPYEQYF.

This clonotype has ten or more counts. The chain carries TRBV7-9 and TRBJ2-6; D is possibly TRBD2 (7 bases). The CDR3 runs 16 residues. The V gene lost 5 bases and the J gene lost 4 bases, with 15 bases spanning the gap. From germline, CDR1 is SEHNR and CDR2 FQNEAQ (reference sequence). This chain's CDR3 is CASSRGAGRGANVLTF. DNA for the CDR3: TGTGCCAGCAGCCGGGGGGCGGGGAGGGGGGCCAACGTCCTGACTTTC.

On this clonotype: This sequence may be a read error, since a much larger clone differs from it by one base. The chain has TRBV20-1 and TRBJ2-3, with 8 positions matching TRBD2. CDR3 length: 20 residues. V gave up 0 bases and J gave up 0 bases; unmatched junction bases: 17. The V gene's germline CDR1 is DFQATT and CDR2 SNEGSKA (reference sequence). Here the CDR3 DNA reads TGCAGTGCTAGAGATTTTTCCCCCCCCGGAACTAGCGGCAGCACAGATACGCAGTATTTT. Its translation: CSARDFSPPGTSGSTDTQYF.

There are a few counts of this clonotype. The chain is built from TRBV19 and TRBJ2-7, with TRBD1 matching 8 bases. Germline V gene sequence: CDR1 LNHDA, CDR2 SQIVND (reference sequence). There are 15 residues in the CDR3. V shed 6 bases and J 3 bases; nucleotides not matched to a gene: 10. The CDR3 DNA reads TGTGCCAGTAGCAGCCAGGGACAGGCGAACTACGAGCAGTACTTC. Residues: CASSSQGQANYEQYF.

This chain links TRBV30 with TRBJ1-1, with a possible D match to TRBD1 (5 bases). V lost 0 bases and J 0 bases, leaving 11 bases between the germline ends. The CDR3 has 15 residues. In germline, CDR1 is GTSNPN, CDR2 SVGIG (reference sequence). Written as DNA, the CDR3 is TGTGCCTGGAGTGTACGCGACAGACTGAACACTGAAGCTTTCTTT. Amino acid sequence: CAWSVRDRLNTEAFF.

This clonotype was picked up many times. The gene calls are TRBV7-2 and TRBJ2-1, with 8 nucleotides matching TRBD2. J gave up 6 bases and V 5 bases, and 6 bases lay outside the gene matches. Germline V CDR1 and CDR2: SGHTA, FQGNSA. The CDR3 covers 14 residues. The CDR3 region is CASSPSGSVNEQFF. CDR3 coding DNA: TGTGCCAGCAGCCCGAGCGGGAGCGTCAATGAGCAGTTCTTC. Looking up the rest from reference TRBV7-2 and TRBJ2-1 gives the full variable domain: GAGVSQSPSNKVTEKGKDVELRCDPISGHTALYWYRQSLGQGLEFLIYFQGNSAPDKSGLPSDRFSAERTGGSVSTLTIQRTQQEDSAVYLCASSPSGSVNEQFFGPGTRLTVL.

In this sample, this clonotype turned up many times. This rearrangement joins TRBV10-3 to TRBJ1-1; D is undetermined. The CDR3 covers 13 residues. Germline lookup yields CDR1 ENHRY and CDR2 SYGVKD. V gave up 3 bases and J gave up 1 base, with 6 bases separating them. In DNA form, the CDR3 reads TGTGCCATCAGTGATGGATCGAACACTGAAGCTTTCTTT. Its protein product is CAISDGSNTEAFF.

This clonotype showed up many times. The chain combines TRBV3-1 with TRBJ1-1; the D gene is possibly TRBD1 (5 bases). Trimming removed 0 bases at V and 1 base at J, with 9 bases between. Germline assignment: CDR1 LGHDT and CDR2 YNNKEL (reference sequence). The CDR3 covers 15 residues. Here the CDR3 reads CASSQDGTANTEAFF. The CDR3 DNA is TGTGCCAGCAGCCAAGACGGGACTGCGAACACTGAAGCTTTCTTT.

This clonotype was observed many times. The chain has TRBV11-2 and TRBJ2-3, with unresolved D. Germline CDR1 reads SGHAT; CDR2 reads FQNNGV. CDR3 length: 18 amino acids. The V and J ends lost 1 base and 3 bases respectively, with 20 bases between them. The DNA of the CDR3 is TGTGCCAGCAGCTTAGGGCCAGAGGACCCCAGAGGTACAGATACGCAGTATTTT. Translated, it gives CASSLGPEDPRGTDTQYF.

This clonotype was picked up many times. The chain joins TRBV5-6 to TRBJ1-1; tentatively, D is TRBD1 (5 bases). Deletions cut 4 bases from V and 0 bases from J, with 16 bases between. CDR1 SGHDT and CDR2 YYEEEE come from the germline V gene. This CDR3 is built from 16 residues. The DNA of the CDR3 is TGTGCCAGCAGCCCCCGGGACGGGAGACTGAACACTGAAGCTTTCTTT. Its protein is CASSPRDGRLNTEAFF.

This clonotype was detected many times. V and J are TRBV18 and TRBJ2-7, with 15 positions matching TRBD2. CDR1 is KGHSH and CDR2 is LQKENI in the germline V gene. CDR3 length: 17 amino acids. V shed 1 base, J shed 5 bases, and the junction held 6 bases outside the gene matches. CDR3 loop: CASSPLGLAGGSHEQYF. The CDR3 DNA sequence: TGTGCCAGCTCACCACTCGGACTAGCGGGAGGGTCTCACGAGCAGTACTTC. Filled out from reference TRBV18 and TRBJ2-7, the complete variable domain reads NAGVMQNPRHLVRRRGQEARLRCSPMKGHSHVYWYRQLPEEGLKFMVYLQKENIIDESGMPKERFSAEFPKEGPSILRIQQVVRGDSAAYFCASSPLGLAGGSHEQYFGPGTRLTVT.

The gene calls are TRBV20-1 and TRBJ2-1; 13 bases map to TRBD2. The V gene end was trimmed by 6 bases and the J gene end by 1 base; junction bases not matched to a gene: 3. The CDR3 totals 15 residues. CDR1 and CDR2 from the germline V gene are DFQATT and SNEGSKA (reference sequence). CDR3 DNA sequence: TGCAGTGCCGGGACTAGCGGGACTTCCTACAATGAGCAGTTCTTC. Encoded protein: CSAGTSGTSYNEQFF.

The rearrangement uses TRBV5-1 and TRBJ2-1; unclear D gene. Between the trimmed V and J ends, which lost 4 bases and 10 bases, there was a span of 15 bases. The CDR3 length is 13 residues. CDR1 and CDR2 (germline): SGHRS, YFSETQ. CDR3 bases: TGCGCCAGCAGCCCGCCGACCCTCCGGGAGCAGTTCTTC. Its protein is CASSPPTLREQFF.

The chain combines TRBV12-3 or TRBV12-4 with TRBJ1-5; D is undetermined. The CDR3 runs to 15 residues. V lost 2 bases, J lost 0 bases, and 8 bases lay in between. The CDR3 region has the DNA TGTGCCAGCAGTTTAAGCCACTATAGCAATCAGCCCCAGCATTTT. This sequence encodes CASSLSHYSNQPQHF.

At least ten counts were recorded for this clonotype. V gene TRBV20-1 combines with J gene TRBJ2-5, with TRBD2 matching over 8 bases. Germline CDR1 and CDR2: DFQATT and SNEGSKA (reference sequence). This CDR3 is built from 16 residues. The V and J ends lost 4 bases and 4 bases, in that order; junction bases with no gene match: 14. The CDR3 reads CSATNRAGESGETQYF. In DNA form, the CDR3 reads TGCAGTGCTACTAACCGAGCGGGAGAGAGTGGAGAGACCCAGTACTTC.

The sample holds a few counts of this clonotype. A clone one base away is much larger, so this may be a read error. This chain uses TRBV5-8 with TRBJ2-1, with 10 bases identical to TRBD2. CDR1 is SGHTS and CDR2 is YDEGEE in the germline V gene. Trimming at V came to 4 bases and at J to 4 bases, leaving 5 bases not matched to a gene. The CDR3 is 15 amino acids. The CDR3 loop is CASSPSGSQYNEQFF. The DNA for the CDR3 is TGTGCCAGCAGCCCTAGCGGGAGTCAGTACAATGAGCAGTTCTTC. Looking up the rest from reference TRBV5-8 and TRBJ2-1 gives the full variable domain: EAGVTQSPTHLIKTRGQQATLRCSPISGHTSVYWYQQALGLGLQFLLWYDEGEERNRGNFPPRFSGRQFPNYSSELNVNALELEDSALYLCASSPSGSQYNEQFFGPGTRLTVL.

This clonotype has a count of ten or more. The V and J genes are TRBV12-3 or TRBV12-4 and TRBJ2-1, with 12 bases aligning to TRBD1. V shed 2 bases and J 9 bases; nucleotides not matched to a gene: 5. This CDR3 has 15 amino acids. The CDR3 is CASSLKGTGGSEQFF. In DNA, the CDR3 is TGTGCCAGCAGTTTAAAGGGGACAGGGGGCAGTGAGCAGTTCTTC.

This clonotype appeared many times. The genes are TRBV2 and TRBJ1-3; the D is unclear. V lost 1 base to trimming and J lost 2 bases, with 9 bases between them. CDR3 length: 15 residues. Looked up from germline, CDR1 is SNHLY and CDR2 is FYNNEI. The CDR3 nucleotides are TGTGCCAGCAGTGAAGTAATTACAGCTGGAAACACCATATATTTT. Encoded protein: CASSEVITAGNTIYF.

The J gene is TRBJ2-1, the V gene TRBV29-1, with D possibly matching TRBD1 (5 bases). CDR1 and CDR2 (germline): SQVTM, ANQGSEA. The CDR3 has 13 amino acids. The ends were cut back, 3 bases at V and 4 bases at J, with 10 bases in the middle. DNA for the CDR3: TGCAGCGTTGAGCGACAGAAATACAATGAGCAGTTCTTC. This codes for CSVERQKYNEQFF.